This TCR beta chain is drawn from a study of T cell repertoires in cytomegalovirus infection. Study outcomes and limitations: The study identified carriers of CMV plus the relevant HLA from cumulative public TCR beta family frequency.

TCRdb itself ran the reads through MiXCR, one entry per CDR3 protein. The table has tens of thousands of distinct CDR3 sequences, more than 25% seen once. Points on this clonotype: Its antigen remains unknown.

Deletions cut 10 bases from V and 6 bases from J, with 17 bases between. Per the germline V gene, CDR1 is SGHTA and CDR2 is FQGNSA. This CDR3 has 13 amino acids. This chain links TRBV7-2 with TRBJ2-3, with D hard to call. This sequence was found in a human donor in good health (CMV status not recorded). Some clones in this sample may be carry-over from other donors' samples. The sequenced material came from PBMCs, sequenced either directly or after in vitro stimulation (not recorded which). This CDR3 is CAIRSPFVDTQYF. DNA for the CDR3: TGTGCCATCCGTTCCCCGTTCGTGGATACGCAGTATTTT.